Below, 19 T cell receptor beta chains from the same sample are listed, as sequenced in a study of shared clonotypes between healthy human individuals (dated by TCRdb to the early 2020s). Library preparation was by the immunoSEQ multiplex PCR assay. TCRdb retrieved this table from immuneACCESS and kept in-frame rearrangements only. Not all clones are present; in checked studies, unresolved V genes account for under half, and no reason is known for the remainder. The sample data list over a million clones, and approximately 80% of these were observed just once. The leading ten clones occupy around 0.6% of the sample. Material: memory CD4+ T cells from PBMCs. The sample's cell subset or site label, decoded: CD45RA-negative fraction. These receptors were taken from a man younger than 35 in good health. Some clones in this sample may be carry-over from other donors' samples.

On this clone: Other DNA sequences from this sample encode an identical CDR3 as well. V gene TRBV5-1 combines with J gene TRBJ1-2; D perhaps matches TRBD1 (5 bases). This CDR3 is 13 amino acids long. V was cut by 0 bases and J by 2 bases, with 5 bases left in between. From germline, CDR1 is SGHRS and CDR2 YFSETQ. This CDR3 is CASSLDRNYGYTF. The CDR3 nucleotides are TGCGCCAGCAGCTTGGACAGGAACTATGGCTACACCTTC.

V is TRBV27 and J is TRBJ1-1, with D possibly TRBD1 on 6 matching bases. This CDR3 has 15 amino acids. Per the germline V gene, CDR1 is MNHEY and CDR2 is SMNVEV (reference sequence). Trimming stripped 8 bases from V and 2 bases from J, with 18 bases between. The CDR3 sequence is CASGNPGHPNTEAFF. CDR3 DNA sequence: TGTGCCAGCGGGAACCCGGGACACCCAAACACTGAAGCTTTCTTT.

The chain links TRBV30 to TRBJ1-1; possibly TRBD1 for D (5 bases). Per the germline V gene, CDR1 is GTSNPN and CDR2 is SVGIG (reference sequence). This CDR3 has 15 residues. The V end lost 3 bases, the J end lost 1 base, and 15 bases lay between the germline ends. The CDR3 DNA is TGTGCCTGGAGAGGGAGGGGATCTGGGAACACTGAAGCTTTCTTT. It translates to CAWRGRGSGNTEAFF.

The genes are TRBV7-3 and TRBJ2-3; tentatively, D is TRBD1 (6 bases). The CDR3 length is 15 residues. Germline V gene lookup returns CDR1 SGHTA and CDR2 FQGTGA. V lost 0 bases and J 2 bases, leaving 9 bases between the germline ends. The CDR3 DNA reads TGTGCCAGCAGCTTAACCGGACAGCACACAGATACGCAGTATTTT. It yields the protein CASSLTGQHTDTQYF.

This clone was counted many times. Within the sample, other DNA sequences also encode this same CDR3. The chain combines TRBV19 with TRBJ1-2; no definite D call. Germline V lookup: CDR1 LNHDA, CDR2 SQIVND (reference sequence). Trimming took off 2 bases at V and 8 bases at J, with 12 bases between the two ends. The CDR3 length is 13 residues. The CDR3, as DNA: TGTGCCAGTAGTATAACTGGGAGATACGGCTACACCTTC. Translation: CASSITGRYGYTF.

The V call is TRBV19, the J call TRBJ2-7; 11 nucleotides agree with TRBD1. Germline V gene data show CDR1 as LNHDA and CDR2 as SQIVND (reference sequence). V was pared by 5 bases and J by 9 bases, with 9 bases of the junction left unmatched. CDR3 length: 14 residues. CDR3 nucleotide sequence: TGTGCCAGTAGTTCCGGGACAGGGGGTATGGTGCAGTACTTC. It is translated as CASSSGTGGMVQYF.

This clone was recorded only once. This chain connects TRBV5-1 to TRBJ2-2; D unresolved. V was shortened by 0 bases and J by 7 bases, with 7 bases between the two germline ends. The germline V gene encodes CDR1 SGHRS and CDR2 YFSETQ. This CDR3 is built from 13 residues. Here the CDR3 reads CASSLEGNGELFF. The CDR3 DNA is TGCGCCAGCAGCTTGGAGGGAAACGGGGAGCTGTTTTTT.

This chain links TRBV5-1 with TRBJ1-1; D is unresolved. V was shortened by 7 bases and J by 0 bases, with 13 bases between the two germline ends. Per the germline V gene, CDR1 is SGHRS and CDR2 is YFSETQ. The CDR3 consists of 14 residues. CDR3 loop: CASAAAKMNTEAFF. The CDR3 nucleotides are TGCGCCAGCGCGGCAGCGAAAATGAACACTGAAGCTTTCTTT. The whole variable domain, filled in from reference TRBV5-1 and TRBJ1-1, reads KAGVTQTPRYLIKTRGQQVTLSCSPISGHRSVSWYQQTPGQGLQFLFEYFSETQRNKGNFPGRFSGRQFSNSRSEMNVSTLELGDSALYLCASAAAKMNTEAFFGQGTRLTVV.

In regard to this clone: A far larger clone is only one base removed, so a read error is likely. The J gene is TRBJ1-4, the V gene TRBV5-6; D gene ambiguous. Germline CDR1 reads SGHDT; CDR2 reads YYEEEE. Trimming removed 0 bases at V and 5 bases at J, with 8 bases between. There are 14 residues in the CDR3. CDR3: CASSLGIPNEKLFF. The CDR3 nucleotides read TGTGCCAGCAGCTTGGGAATACCCAATGAAAAACTGTTTTTT.

Details on this clone: In the same sample, other DNA sequences code for this CDR3. The chain joins TRBV5-1 to TRBJ2-5, with D perhaps matching TRBD2 (6 bases). Trimming removed 0 bases at V and 2 bases at J, with 8 bases between. This CDR3 contains 14 residues. Looked up from germline, CDR1 is SGHRS and CDR2 is YFSETQ. The CDR3 nucleotides read TGCGCCAGCAGCTTGGTCGGGGGACAAGAGACCCAGTACTTC. Protein sequence: CASSLVGGQETQYF.

The chain uses TRBV30 and TRBJ2-4; TRBD1 agrees at 8 bases. The CDR3 contains 15 residues. Germline V gene lookup returns CDR1 GTSNPN and CDR2 SVGIG (reference sequence). J gave up 1 base and V 2 bases, and 4 bases lay outside the gene matches. CDR3 bases: TGTGCCTGGAGTCCCCAGGGGGCGGCCAAAAACATTCAGTACTTC. Residues: CAWSPQGAAKNIQYF.

This chain uses TRBV7-3 with TRBJ2-1, with 14 bases identical to TRBD2. The junction had 8 bases not matched to a gene; V was cut back by 5 bases and J by 8 bases. Germline V gene data show CDR1 as SGHTA and CDR2 as FQGTGA. The CDR3 runs 16 residues. This chain's CDR3 is CASSRGTSGSMDEQFF. The CDR3 DNA follows: TGTGCCAGCAGCCGGGGGACTAGCGGGAGTATGGATGAGCAGTTCTTC. Full variable domain (outside the CDR3, taken from reference TRBV7-3 and TRBJ2-1): GAGVSQTPSNKVTEKGKYVELRCDPISGHTALYWYRQSLGQGPEFLIYFQGTGAADDSGLPNDRFFAVRPEGSVSTLKIQRTERGDSAVYLCASSRGTSGSMDEQFFGPGTRLTVL.

This clone was counted only a few times. This sample also contains other DNA sequences that code for the same CDR3. V and J are TRBV28 and TRBJ2-7; TRBD1 aligns across 9 bases. Germline V CDR1 and CDR2: MDHEN, SYDVKM. There are 14 residues in the CDR3. V was clipped by 6 bases and J by 4 bases; unmatched bases: 7. CDR3 region: CASSPATGGYEQYF. CDR3 sequence (DNA): TGTGCCAGCAGCCCGGCGACAGGGGGTTACGAGCAGTACTTC.

V usage is TRBV5-4 and J usage is TRBJ1-2; 9 bases are a match to TRBD1. Germline V gene sequence: CDR1 SGHNT, CDR2 YYREEE (reference sequence). The CDR3 contains 13 residues. V was clipped by 5 bases and J by 4 bases; unmatched bases: 3. Written as DNA, the CDR3 is TGTGCCAGCAGATTACAGGGGGCCTATGGCTACACCTTC. Its translation: CASRLQGAYGYTF.

The V gene is TRBV9, the J gene TRBJ2-3, with TRBD2 as a possible D gene (6 bases). This CDR3 comprises 14 residues. The ends were cut back, 4 bases at V and 6 bases at J, with 15 bases in the middle. Germline V CDR1 and CDR2: SGDLS, YYNGEE. Here the CDR3 DNA reads TGTGCCAGCAGCTACCGGGACTCCGCGGATACGCAGTATTTT. Translated, it gives CASSYRDSADTQYF.

As to this clone: Given a far larger clone just one base away, this is likely a sequencing read error. The same CDR3 is also encoded by other DNA sequences in this sample. The CDR3 spells CASSQANGGSGQGSYGYTF. CDR3 coding DNA: TGCGCTAGCAGCCAAGCCAACGGGGGCTCTGGACAGGGCAGCTATGGCTACACCTTC. The chain links TRBV4-1 to TRBJ1-2; 8 positions match TRBD1. This CDR3 contains 19 residues. Germline V gives CDR1 MGHRA, CDR2 YSYEKL.

The CDR3 loop reads CASSLERDYGGELFF. The CDR3 DNA is TGTGCCAGCAGCCTTGAACGCGACTATGGCGGGGAGCTGTTTTTT. The rearrangement uses TRBV5-4 and TRBJ2-2; possible D gene TRBD2, 5 bases. The CDR3 runs to 15 residues. Trimming left V 4 bases short and J 7 bases short, with 17 bases between. Germline-derived CDR1 and CDR2 are SGHNT and YYREEE (reference sequence).

The chain couples TRBV4-1 to TRBJ2-7; TRBD2 agrees at 8 bases. Per the germline V gene, CDR1 is MGHRA and CDR2 is YSYEKL. The CDR3 is 17 amino acids. The V gene end was trimmed by 4 bases and the J gene end by 4 bases; junction bases not matched to a gene: 15. CDR3 residues: CASSLERGGNLVYEQYF. DNA for the CDR3: TGCGCCAGCAGCCTCGAACGGGGGGGGAATTTAGTGTACGAGCAGTACTTC.

Worth noting for this clone: This sequence may be a read error, since a much larger clone differs from it by one base. Other DNA sequences in this specimen translate into the identical CDR3. The chain's CDR3 is CSVRQGHEQYF. As DNA, the CDR3 is TGCAGCGTTCGACAGGGGCACGAGCAGTACTTC. J is TRBJ2-7 and V is TRBV29-1; 8 bases are shared with TRBD1. CDR1 is SQVTM, CDR2 ANQGSEA, per germline. J lost 5 bases, V lost 5 bases, and 2 bases had no gene match. The CDR3 has 11 residues.